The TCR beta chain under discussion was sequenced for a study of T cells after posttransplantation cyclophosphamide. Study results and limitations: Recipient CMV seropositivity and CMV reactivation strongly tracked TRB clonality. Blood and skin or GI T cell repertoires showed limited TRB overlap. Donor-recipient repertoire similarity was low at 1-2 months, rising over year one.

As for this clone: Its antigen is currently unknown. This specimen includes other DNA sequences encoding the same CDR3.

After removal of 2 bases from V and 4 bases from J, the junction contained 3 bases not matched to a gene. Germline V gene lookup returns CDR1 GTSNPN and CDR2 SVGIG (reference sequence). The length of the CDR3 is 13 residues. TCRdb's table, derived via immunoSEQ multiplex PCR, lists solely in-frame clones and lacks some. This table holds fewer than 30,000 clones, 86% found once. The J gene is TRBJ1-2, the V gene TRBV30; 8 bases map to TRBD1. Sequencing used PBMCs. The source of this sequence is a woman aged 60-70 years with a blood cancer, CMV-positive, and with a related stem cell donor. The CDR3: CAWSRDRPYGYTF. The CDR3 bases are TGTGCCTGGAGTCGGGACAGGCCCTATGGCTACACCTTC.